This TCR beta chain was captured in a study of control samples from healthy donors and cancer patients (dated by TCRdb to the early 2020s). Measured from the cysteine to the phenylalanine, the CDR3 is 12 residues long. Left in the record is the CDR3 DNA by itself, 36 bases read in frame from the first base. The V end loses 5 bases and the J end loses 0 bases, and a stretch of 2 bases separates them. CDR1 and CDR2 (SGHAT, FQNNGV) derive from the germline V gene. Libraries were made using the immunoSEQ multiplex PCR assay. Held by TCRdb, this immuneACCESS table contains in-frame sequences only and omits some clones. Under half of the omission traces to an unresolved V gene where checked; the cause of the rest is unknown. The sample yields approximately 94,000 clones; roughly 87% were counted once. 15% to 20% of the sample belongs to the ten largest clones. The count of this clone is one. Its antigen target is currently unknown. Per-nucleotide qualities are absent, and no much larger clonotype sits a single base away.

The sequence links TRBV11-2 to TRBJ1-5, with an unclear D gene assignment. The TCR comes from a woman in her forties or fifties in good health. The specimen sequenced was blood. The DNA reads as follows: TGTGCCAGCAGCCATAGCAATCAGCCCCAGCATTTT. Translated, this gives CASSHSNQPQHF.